These 15 T cell receptor beta chains originate from one sample sequenced in a study of cytomegalovirus exposure and HLA in healthy donors. The PCR ran on 60 Vbeta and 13 Jbeta primers. Libraries were prepared by immunoSEQ multiplex PCR; TCRdb keeps only in-frame clonotypes and omits some of them. The sample has 150,000 or so clones, more than 75% seen once. The sequenced sample consisted of PBMCs. The receptors here all came from a man aged 18 to 29 in good health and CMV-seropositive.

The chain combines TRBV19 with TRBJ1-5, with TRBD1 matching over 12 bases. Losses at the gene ends were 3 bases for V and 7 bases for J; bases not matched to a gene: 13. The length of the CDR3 is 18 residues. Germline CDR1 reads LNHDA; CDR2 reads SQIVND (reference sequence). As DNA, the CDR3 is TGTGCCAGTAGTATTCCGGGACAGGGGGCGGGGGCGCGACAGCCCCAGCATTTT. Translation: CASSIPGQGAGARQPQHF.

The chain links TRBV19 to TRBJ2-7; no clear D gene. Germline lookup yields CDR1 LNHDA and CDR2 SQIVND (reference sequence). The CDR3 extends over 13 amino acids. The V end was cut by 3 bases, the J end by 2 bases, with 8 bases between. The CDR3, as DNA: TGTGCCAGTAGTATGGGCCTAACCTACGAGCAGTACTTC. Translation gives CASSMGLTYEQYF.

This rearrangement joins TRBV6-5 to TRBJ2-7, with a weak D call TRBD2 (6 bases). The CDR3 loop spans 15 amino acids. V shed 0 bases and J shed 2 bases, with 11 bases lying between them. CDR1 is MNHEY, CDR2 SVGAGI, per germline. This CDR3 is CASSYSTGGAYEQYF. The CDR3 nucleotides are TGTGCCAGCAGTTACTCGACCGGAGGGGCCTACGAGCAGTACTTC.

The chain couples TRBV6-5 to TRBJ1-2; D is possibly TRBD1 (5 bases). Germline loops: CDR1 MNHEY, CDR2 SVGAGI. The CDR3 runs 14 residues. Between the trimmed V and J ends, which lost 7 bases and 7 bases, there was a span of 19 bases. CDR3 loop: CASNLSTAQGGYTF. The CDR3 DNA reads TGTGCCAGCAACCTATCGACAGCCCAGGGTGGCTACACCTTC.

This chain uses TRBV28 with TRBJ1-2; 10 bases align to TRBD1. CDR1 and CDR2 from the germline V gene are MDHEN and SYDVKM. V shed 6 bases and J 0 bases; nucleotides not matched to a gene: 10. The CDR3 length is 17 residues. Here the CDR3 reads CASSLELGQGTNYGYTF. CDR3 DNA sequence: TGTGCCAGCAGCTTGGAGTTGGGACAGGGGACTAACTATGGCTACACCTTC.

This clone was detected once. V and J are TRBV7-6 and TRBJ2-7, with 9 bases fitting TRBD1. This CDR3 contains 15 residues. V shed 3 bases, J shed 4 bases, and the junction held 7 bases outside the gene matches. Germline-derived CDR1 and CDR2 are SGHVS and FNYEAQ. CDR3 loop: CASSFFPGQGYEQYF. For the CDR3, the DNA is TGTGCCAGCAGCTTCTTCCCGGGACAGGGTTACGAGCAGTACTTC.

V is TRBV4-2 and J is TRBJ1-3; D may be TRBD1 (6 bases). Trimming took 1 base from V and 7 from J, leaving 8 bases between them. CDR1 and CDR2 (germline): LGHNA, YNFKEQ. The CDR3 runs to 13 residues. The CDR3 DNA reads as TGTGCCAGCAGCCAAGGACAGGATAACACCATATATTTT. It codes for CASSQGQDNTIYF.

The chain links TRBV10-1 to TRBJ2-1; tentatively, D is TRBD2 (5 bases). CDR1 and CDR2 from the germline V gene are WNHNN and SYGVQD (reference sequence). The CDR3 has 15 residues. Between the trimmed V and J ends, which lost 5 bases and 4 bases, there was a span of 15 bases. DNA of the CDR3: TGCGCCAGCAGTACCCCAGCGGACCCATACAATGAGCAGTTCTTC. Its protein product is CASSTPADPYNEQFF.

The chain couples TRBV5-1 to TRBJ2-3; no clear D. V was trimmed by 0 bases and J by 2 bases, leaving 7 bases between them. Germline V lookup: CDR1 SGHRS, CDR2 YFSETQ. The CDR3 has 14 amino acids. The CDR3: CASSLGSLTDTQYF. CDR3 DNA: TGCGCCAGCAGCTTGGGTTCACTCACAGATACGCAGTATTTT.

The CDR3 is CASSLGTVSYEQYF. The CDR3 region has the DNA TGCGCCAGCAGCTTGGGGACAGTCTCCTACGAGCAGTACTTC. This chain uses TRBV5-1 with TRBJ2-7; possible D gene TRBD1, 6 bases. The CDR3 has 14 amino acids. V lost 0 bases, J lost 0 bases, and 7 bases lay in between. CDR1 is SGHRS and CDR2 is YFSETQ in the germline V gene.

This clone was seen a single time. The V and J genes are TRBV19 and TRBJ1-2; maybe TRBD1 (6 bases). This CDR3 is 14 amino acids long. Trimming pared 6 bases from V and 2 bases from J, leaving 13 bases between. Germline V gene lookup returns CDR1 LNHDA and CDR2 SQIVND (reference sequence). CDR3 DNA sequence: TGTGCCAGTAGCATCACCGGGACAAACTATGGCTACACCTTC. Residues: CASSITGTNYGYTF.

The rearrangement uses TRBV5-6 and TRBJ2-5; 9 bases line up with TRBD2. The J call may be incorrect, as the DNA end agrees better with TRBJ2-7. Per germline, CDR1 SGHDT and CDR2 YYEEEE. The CDR3 covers 14 residues. The CDR3 coding sequence is TGTGCCAGCAGCTTTAAGCGGGAGGTCTACGAGCAGTACTTC. Its translation: CASSFKREVYEQYF.

J is TRBJ2-7 and V is TRBV10-1; D is ambiguous. CDR1 is WNHNN and CDR2 is SYGVQD in the germline V gene (reference sequence). The V end lost 3 bases, the J end lost 5 bases, and 5 bases lay between the germline ends. This CDR3 contains 11 residues. CDR3 in amino acids: CASSDGNEQYF. CDR3 coding DNA: TGCGCCAGCAGTGACGGTAACGAGCAGTACTTC.

This clone was seen more than once but under ten times. Other nucleotide sequences in the sample specify the same CDR3. This rearrangement joins TRBV28 to TRBJ1-5; TRBD1 might be the D (5 bases). The CDR3 extends over 14 amino acids. Per germline, CDR1 MDHEN and CDR2 SYDVKM. V was pared by 6 bases and J by 1 base, with 10 bases between. CDR3 loop: CASRQVPSNQPQHF. CDR3 DNA: TGTGCCAGCAGACAGGTTCCCAGCAATCAGCCCCAGCATTTT.

The rearrangement joins TRBV28 to TRBJ2-7; no firm D call. Germline values: CDR1 MDHEN, CDR2 SYDVKM. CDR3 size: 14 residues. The ends were cut back, 2 bases at V and 1 base at J, with 9 bases in the middle. CDR3 protein: CASSLRVPSYEQYF. The CDR3 region has the DNA TGTGCCAGCAGTTTAAGAGTGCCATCCTACGAGCAGTACTTC. Full variable domain (rest looked up from reference TRBV28 and TRBJ2-7): DVKVTQSSRYLVKRTGEKVFLECVQDMDHENMFWYRQDPGLGLRLIYFSYDVKMKEKGDIPEGYSVSREKKERFSLILESASTNQTSMYLCASSLRVPSYEQYFGPGTRLTVT.